This T cell receptor beta chain was sequenced for a study of type 1 regulatory T cells. The overall study: T-allo10 is a Tr1-enriched, alloantigen-specific CD4 T cell product made in vitro. Findings of the study overall: Compared with non-Tr1 cells, Tr1 cells showed a narrower TCR repertoire.

TCRdb fed the reads into MiXCR, producing one record per CDR3 protein. The table includes 60,000 to 75,000 distinct CDR3 sequences, about a fifth detected once. This clonotype turned up a few times. Antigen: not known. The origin of this receptor is a human donor in good health. The sequencing sample was made of cultured type 1 regulatory T (Tr1) cells, either the whole culture or a sorted fraction (not recorded which).

CDR3 DNA sequence: TGCGCCAGCAGAGGACAGGCTGCGTACAAGCAGTACTTC. Translation: CASRGQAAYKQYF. The V and J genes are TRBV5-1 and TRBJ2-7, with 7 bases identical to TRBD1. Germline V gene sequence: CDR1 SGHRS, CDR2 YFSETQ. The CDR3 is made up of 13 amino acids. The V segment lost 5 bases and the J segment 8 bases; nucleotides outside the gene matches: 10. The full variable domain, in which reference TRBV5-1 and TRBJ2-7 provide the parts outside the CDR3, is KAGVTQTPRYLIKTRGQQVTLSCSPISGHRSVSWYQQTPGQGLQFLFEYFSETQRNKGNFPGRFSGRQFSNSRSEMNVSTLELGDSALYLCASRGQAAYKQYFGPGTRLTVT.